The T cell receptor beta chain described here comes from a study of OX40 agonist ivuxolimab in advanced cancers. Germline values: CDR1 MNHNS, CDR2 SASEGT. The CDR3 has 12 amino acids. Using immunoSEQ multiplex PCR, the repertoire was profiled, and TCRdb retains in-frame clones only, with some absent. The data show 84,000 or so clones, approximately 93% seen once. Here the sequenced sample was CD4+ or CD8+ T cells sorted from blood, taken in a trial of the OX40 agonist ivuxolimab. This chain uses TRBV6-1 with TRBJ2-5; TRBD2 is a possible D gene (5 bases). The DNA end lines up better with TRBJ2-7; the J call may be wrong. The sequence was obtained from an adult with an advanced solid tumor such as melanoma, head and neck, liver or kidney cancer. DNA for the CDR3: TGTGCCAGCAGTCTAGGGAGTAACGAGCAGTACTTC. Translated: CASSLGSNEQYF.